One and the same sample provided the 19 T cell receptor beta chains below, sequenced in a study of spatial heterogeneity in lung cancer. Time point reported: sample taken at primary tumor resection. The sequenced material consisted of unsorted whole RNA from tumor, nontumor lung or frozen PBMC. TCRdb re-analysed the 5' RACE reads in MiXCR, keeping a single row per CDR3 protein. Found here are roughly 50,000 distinct CDR3 sequences, roughly 7.2% of them singletons; the top ten hold around an eighth. The sequenced sample was PBMCs, obtained at surgery. These receptors were taken from a female donor with early-stage non-small cell lung cancer.

The chain uses TRBV20-1 and TRBJ2-7; D call uncertain. Trimming stripped 3 bases from V and 0 bases from J, with 6 bases between. This CDR3 contains 12 residues. Germline CDR1 and CDR2: DFQATT and SNEGSKA (reference sequence). The CDR3 loop reads CSASKDSYEQYF. As DNA, the CDR3 is TGCAGTGCTAGTAAGGACTCCTACGAGCAGTACTTC.

This clonotype appeared many times. This chain joins TRBV30 and TRBJ2-4; D is undetermined. Germline CDR1 reads GTSNPN; CDR2 reads SVGIG (reference sequence). V was pared by 5 bases and J by 0 bases, with 8 bases between. The CDR3 covers 13 residues. The CDR3 nucleotides read TGTGCCTGGGATATGGGAGCCAAAAACATTCAGTACTTC. Residues: CAWDMGAKNIQYF.

A few counts support this clonotype. This chain uses TRBV6-2 or TRBV6-3 with TRBJ1-5; D might be TRBD1 (5 bases). Trimming stripped 5 bases from V and 0 bases from J, with 11 bases between. CDR1 and CDR2 (germline): MNHEY, SVGEGT. This CDR3 is 15 amino acids long. In DNA, the CDR3 is TGTGCCAGCAGTGGAGGGGAGTCTAGCAATCAGCCCCAGCATTTT. This codes for CASSGGESSNQPQHF.

This clonotype was seen at least ten times. This chain joins TRBV5-1 and TRBJ2-3; D might be TRBD2 (5 bases). Germline CDR1 and CDR2: SGHRS and YFSETQ. Trimming took off 6 bases at V and 3 bases at J, with 8 bases between the two ends. The CDR3 loop spans 12 amino acids. The CDR3 DNA reads as TGCGCCAGCAAACTAGTGACAGATACGCAGTATTTT. It is translated as CASKLVTDTQYF.

This clonotype was picked up many times. The chain carries TRBV20-1 and TRBJ1-5; a possible D gene is TRBD1 (5 bases). Looked up from germline, CDR1 is DFQATT and CDR2 is SNEGSKA (reference sequence). The CDR3 has 17 residues. Trimming pared 1 base from V and 2 bases from J, leaving 18 bases between. In DNA form, the CDR3 reads TGCAGTGCTAGAGTCCACCACCTCCGGGACCGCAATCAGCCCCAGCATTTT. Protein sequence: CSARVHHLRDRNQPQHF.

This sequence joins TRBV30 and TRBJ1-1; D is perhaps TRBD1 (5 bases). Trimming left V 0 bases short and J 5 bases short, with 7 bases between. The germline V gene has CDR1 GTSNPN and CDR2 SVGIG (reference sequence). CDR3 length: 12 residues. In DNA form, the CDR3 reads TGTGCCTGGAGTGTATCAGGGACTGAAGCTTTCTTT. Translated: CAWSVSGTEAFF.

There are many counts of this clonotype. The chain recombines TRBV7-2 with TRBJ2-3; the D gene is possibly TRBD2 (7 bases). The CDR3 has 15 amino acids. Germline CDR1 is SGHTA and CDR2 is FQGNSA. The V end lost 3 bases, the J end lost 6 bases, and 16 bases lay between the germline ends. CDR3 protein: CASSFRGAPEDTQYF. The CDR3 bases are TGTGCCAGCAGCTTTCGGGGGGCCCCCGAGGATACGCAGTATTTT.

The CDR3, as DNA: TGTGCCAGCAGTTCCGGGTCCCCCGCGTACGAGCAGTACTTC. Amino acids: CASSSGSPAYEQYF. The chain links TRBV12-3 or TRBV12-4 to TRBJ2-7; no definite D call. The CDR3 runs 14 residues. The germline V and J ends were trimmed by 4 bases and 4 bases, with 14 bases remaining between them.

This clonotype was counted many times. The CDR3 DNA reads as TGTGCCACCGACGGACAGAACAACTATGGCTACACCTTC. Translating it yields CATDGQNNYGYTF. This rearrangement joins TRBV6-6 to TRBJ1-2, with D possibly matching TRBD1 (6 bases). The CDR3 has 13 residues. With 10 bases removed from V and 2 bases from J, the gap between germline ends came to 14 bases. Germline V gene lookup returns CDR1 MNHNY and CDR2 SVGAGI (reference sequence).

This clonotype appeared a few times. V and J are TRBV6-2 or TRBV6-3 and TRBJ2-7, with 9 bases identical to TRBD1. CDR1 and CDR2 (germline): MNHEY, SVGEGT. V shed 0 bases and J 4 bases; nucleotides not matched to a gene: 7. This CDR3 is 16 amino acids long. DNA of the CDR3: TGTGCCAGCAGTTACTCCCTGGACAGGGGAGCATACGAGCAGTACTTC. Protein sequence: CASSYSLDRGAYEQYF.

This clonotype was detected ten times or more. The V and J genes are TRBV4-1 and TRBJ2-3; D perhaps matches TRBD2 (6 bases). Germline V gene sequence: CDR1 MGHRA, CDR2 YSYEKL. Trimming left V 0 bases short and J 2 bases short, with 12 bases between. The CDR3 extends over 16 amino acids. The CDR3 spells CASSQEETRDTDTQYF. The DNA for the CDR3 is TGCGCCAGCAGCCAAGAGGAGACTAGGGACACAGATACGCAGTATTTT.

This clonotype was detected only a few times. This chain joins TRBV10-3 and TRBJ1-2, with TRBD1 identical over 7 bases. Germline V gene data show CDR1 as ENHRY and CDR2 as SYGVKD. The CDR3 runs to 12 residues. The V gene end was trimmed by 9 bases and the J gene end by 3 bases; junction bases not matched to a gene: 4. CDR3 in DNA: TGTGCCATACCGCAGGGGGACTATGGCTACACCTTC. Translating it yields CAIPQGDYGYTF.

This clonotype has only a few counts. This chain links TRBV7-8 with TRBJ2-7; TRBD2 agrees at 8 bases. Germline assignment: CDR1 SGHVS and CDR2 FQNEAQ. Germline trimming cut 8 bases from V and 2 bases from J; bases unmatched to any gene: 8. The CDR3 is 14 residues long. CDR3 residues: CASGAGETAYEQYF. DNA for the CDR3: TGTGCCAGCGGAGCGGGGGAAACAGCCTACGAGCAGTACTTC.

Only a few counts were recorded for this clonotype. CDR3 sequence (DNA): TGTGCCAGCAGCAGCTCTAGCGAACAGCAGTTCTTC. As protein: CASSSSSEQQFF. This sequence joins TRBV7-2 and TRBJ2-1; possibly TRBD2 for D (6 bases). V shed 5 bases and J shed 11 bases, with 13 bases lying between them. The CDR3 has 12 residues. Germline assignment: CDR1 SGHTA and CDR2 FQGNSA.

The sample holds many counts of this clonotype. This chain uses TRBV2 with TRBJ2-5, with 11 bases fitting TRBD2. The ends lost 11 bases at V and 2 bases at J; junction bases unmatched: 7. In germline, CDR1 is SNHLY, CDR2 FYNNEI. CDR3 length equals 14 residues. As DNA, the CDR3 is TGTGCCTCTTATAGCGGGGGGGCACAAGAGACCCAGTACTTC. Protein: CASYSGGAQETQYF.

The V call is TRBV12-3 or TRBV12-4, the J call TRBJ2-2; 9 bases map to TRBD1. The CDR3 extends over 17 amino acids. After removal of 2 bases from V and 6 bases from J, the junction contained 10 bases not matched to a gene. CDR3: CASSLTLGQGSPGELFF. CDR3 nucleotides: TGTGCCAGCAGTTTAACCCTGGGACAGGGTTCTCCCGGGGAGCTGTTTTTT.

This clonotype came up many times. CDR3 DNA sequence: TGCAGTGCTGACTTACAGGGCTTGGGCACAGATACGCAGTATTTT. Protein: CSADLQGLGTDTQYF. This chain joins TRBV20-1 and TRBJ2-3; D is possibly TRBD1 (6 bases). The CDR3 totals 15 residues. Trimming removed 5 bases from V and 1 base from J, with 16 bases in between. Looked up from germline, CDR1 is DFQATT and CDR2 is SNEGSKA (reference sequence).

There are many counts of this clonotype. The rearrangement links TRBV6-5 to TRBJ2-2; D gene uncertain. Germline V lookup: CDR1 MNHEY, CDR2 SVGAGI. V gave up 5 bases and J gave up 3 bases, with 13 bases separating them. The CDR3 contains 15 residues. DNA for the CDR3: TGTGCCAGCAGTCTATTCGGACGGGACACCGGGGAGCTGTTTTTT. This codes for CASSLFGRDTGELFF.

The sample holds many counts of this clonotype. This chain links TRBV5-6 with TRBJ1-1, with D unclear. The germline V and J ends were trimmed by 0 bases and 9 bases, with 12 bases remaining between them. The CDR3 is 13 amino acids. Germline CDR1 and CDR2: SGHDT and YYEEEE. Written as DNA, the CDR3 is TGTGCCAGCAGCTTGGCCGGGCCCAGTAAAGCTTTCTTT. Translating gives CASSLAGPSKAFF.